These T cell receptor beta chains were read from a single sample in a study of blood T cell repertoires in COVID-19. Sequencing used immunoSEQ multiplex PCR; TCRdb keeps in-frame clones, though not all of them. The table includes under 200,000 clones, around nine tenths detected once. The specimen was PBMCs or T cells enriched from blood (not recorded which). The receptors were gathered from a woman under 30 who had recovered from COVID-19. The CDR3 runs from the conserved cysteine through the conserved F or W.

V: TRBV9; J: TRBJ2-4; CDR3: CASSVDGRAQNIQYF
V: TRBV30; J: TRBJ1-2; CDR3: CAWSLGSGYGYTF
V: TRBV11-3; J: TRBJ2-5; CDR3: CASSLETGGEETQYF
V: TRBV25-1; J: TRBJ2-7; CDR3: CASRAGGRQYF
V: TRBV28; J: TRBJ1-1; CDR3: CASRRGTGNTEAFF
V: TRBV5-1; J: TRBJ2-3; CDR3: CASSSTSGSTDTQYF
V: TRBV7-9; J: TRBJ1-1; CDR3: CASSLTNVRGTEAFF
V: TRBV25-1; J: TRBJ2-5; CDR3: CASSDASGRIQETQYF
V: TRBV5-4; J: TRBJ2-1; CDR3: CASSDAGTRNEQFF
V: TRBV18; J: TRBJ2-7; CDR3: CASSPPGTGPYEQYF
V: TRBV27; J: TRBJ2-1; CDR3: CASSSSFRTNEQFF
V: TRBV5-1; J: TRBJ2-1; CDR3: CASSPTGTGYNEQFF
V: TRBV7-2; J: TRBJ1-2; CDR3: CASSFEVSYGYTF
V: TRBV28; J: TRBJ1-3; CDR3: CASSFIRGGGNTIYF
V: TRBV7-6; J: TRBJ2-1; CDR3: CASSSGLVDEQFF
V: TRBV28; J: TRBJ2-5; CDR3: CASSWREGGKETQYF
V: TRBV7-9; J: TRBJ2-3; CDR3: CASSPAGGDTQYF
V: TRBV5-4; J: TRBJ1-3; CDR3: CASSLGGAISGNTIYF
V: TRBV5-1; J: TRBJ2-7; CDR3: CASQLEVSGYEQYF
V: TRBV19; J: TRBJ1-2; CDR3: CASSILGARGYTF
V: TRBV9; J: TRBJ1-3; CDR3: CASSVDSSGNTIYF
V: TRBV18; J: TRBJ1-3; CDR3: CASSLWTGQSYGNTIYF
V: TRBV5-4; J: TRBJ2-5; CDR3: CASSRGGQETQYF
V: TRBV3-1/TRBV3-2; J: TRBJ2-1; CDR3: CASSIRRLAANNEQFF
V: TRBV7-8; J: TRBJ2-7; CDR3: CASSLGSRRGDGLYEQYF
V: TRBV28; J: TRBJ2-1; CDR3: CASSLDRGEQFF
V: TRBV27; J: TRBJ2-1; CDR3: CASSFVTGGLYNEQFF
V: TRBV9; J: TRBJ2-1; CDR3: CASSVGIGGDYNEQFF
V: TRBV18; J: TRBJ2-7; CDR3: CASSLTREYEQYF
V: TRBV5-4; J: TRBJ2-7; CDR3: CASSLAEQGGYEQYF
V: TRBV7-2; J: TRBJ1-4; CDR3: CASSLTGTALEKLFF
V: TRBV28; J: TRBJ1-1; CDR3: CASSAGGQGTEAFF
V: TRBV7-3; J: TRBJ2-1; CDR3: CASSVGQGRDEQFF
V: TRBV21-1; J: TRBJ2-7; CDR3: CASSNREGTYEQYF
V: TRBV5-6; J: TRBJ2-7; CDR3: CASSLGGTGVYEQYF
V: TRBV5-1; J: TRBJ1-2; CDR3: CASSLDIGTDYGYTF
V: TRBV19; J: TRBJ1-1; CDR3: CASSVTGGVFAEAFF
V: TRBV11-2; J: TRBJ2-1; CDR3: CASSSTGFRYNEQFF
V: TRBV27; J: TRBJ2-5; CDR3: CASSLKATVQGTQYF
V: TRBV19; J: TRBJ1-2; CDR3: CASSSQQGANYGYTF
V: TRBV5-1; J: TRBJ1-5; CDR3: CASSQGTGDGQPQHF
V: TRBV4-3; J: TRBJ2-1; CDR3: CASSQGLAAEQFF
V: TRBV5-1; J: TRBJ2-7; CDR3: CASSFGQGPGEQYF
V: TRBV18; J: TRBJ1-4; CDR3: CASSPPKGWNFSNEKLFF
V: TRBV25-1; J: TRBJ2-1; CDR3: CASSGRGAYNEQFF
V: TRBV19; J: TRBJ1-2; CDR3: CASSETGGGYTF
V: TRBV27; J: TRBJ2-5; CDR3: CASSLYRGQTQYF
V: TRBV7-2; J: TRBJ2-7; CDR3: CASRPDGLAGNGEQYF
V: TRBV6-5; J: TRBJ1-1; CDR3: CASSYSTAGVTEAFF
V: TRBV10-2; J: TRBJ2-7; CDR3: CASRETGPELSEQYF
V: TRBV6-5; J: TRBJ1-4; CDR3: CASSFLGGGGEKLFF
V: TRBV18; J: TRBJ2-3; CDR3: CASSPILAAKPTDTQYF
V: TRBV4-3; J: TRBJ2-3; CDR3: CASSQEGSGSHGTDTQYF
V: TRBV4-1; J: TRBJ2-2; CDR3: CASRHTNRDRLNTGELFF
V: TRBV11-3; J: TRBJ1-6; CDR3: CASSLRGGTALHF
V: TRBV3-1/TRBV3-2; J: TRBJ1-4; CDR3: CASSQDQGLGPEKLFF
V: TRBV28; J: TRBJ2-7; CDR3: CASQTGLTTEQYF